This passage covers 21 T cell receptor beta chains from one sample sequenced in a study of identifying expanded T cells in peripheral blood. Some clones are missing from TCRdb's copy, which holds only in-frame ones; the method was immunoSEQ multiplex PCR. The repertoire has around 130,000 clones, 70% to 90% of them found once; the top ten carry roughly 7.9%. Sequencing input: blood. The receptors come from a person aged 18 to 70 in good health.

The rearrangement uses TRBV19 and TRBJ2-1; D gene uncertain. The CDR3 extends over 15 amino acids. In germline, CDR1 is LNHDA, CDR2 SQIVND (reference sequence). Trimming removed 7 bases at V and 0 bases at J, with 13 bases between. In DNA form, the CDR3 reads TGTGCCAGTACCCCCCCGTCGAGCTCCTACAATGAGCAGTTCTTC. Protein: CASTPPSSSYNEQFF.

The chain recombines TRBV15 with TRBJ2-2; TRBD1 might be the D (5 bases). This CDR3 region has 16 residues. CDR1 and CDR2 (germline): LNHNV, YYDKDF (reference sequence). The V end was cut by 0 bases, the J end by 5 bases, with 13 bases between. CDR3 protein: CATSRDLGRATGELFF. In DNA, the CDR3 is TGTGCCACCAGCAGAGATCTGGGCAGGGCAACCGGGGAGCTGTTTTTT.

This clone came up a few times. The chain links TRBV4-1 to TRBJ1-5; D might be TRBD1 (5 bases). The CDR3 contains 14 residues. V gave up 2 bases and J gave up 0 bases, with 5 bases separating them. Germline V CDR1 and CDR2: MGHRA, YSYEKL. The CDR3: CASSQQGSNQPQHF. The CDR3 DNA follows: TGCGCCAGCAGCCAACAGGGTAGCAATCAGCCCCAGCATTTT.

In its sample, this clone was seen a few times. J is TRBJ1-2 and V is TRBV6-5, with a weak D call TRBD1 (5 bases). The CDR3 has 14 residues. Trimming cost V 7 bases and J 8 bases, with 20 bases left between them. Germline CDR1 reads MNHEY; CDR2 reads SVGAGI. CDR3 loop: CASTMQGPLGGYTF. CDR3 DNA: TGTGCCAGCACCATGCAGGGCCCTCTTGGGGGCTACACCTTC.

This chain joins TRBV19 and TRBJ1-1, with a weak D call TRBD1 (6 bases). Between the trimmed V and J ends, which lost 1 base and 8 bases, there was a span of 11 bases. The CDR3 sequence is 13 residues long. In germline, CDR1 is LNHDA, CDR2 SQIVND (reference sequence). CDR3 bases: TGTGCCAGTAGTATAGGCGGGGGGCGCGAAGCTTTCTTT. This encodes CASSIGGGREAFF. The full variable domain, rest sourced from reference TRBV19 and TRBJ1-1, is DGGITQSPKYLFRKEGQNVTLSCEQNLNHDAMYWYRQDPGQGLRLIYYSQIVNDFQKGDIAEGYSVSREKKESFPLTVTSAQKNPTAFYLCASSIGGGREAFFGQGTRLTVV.

The V and J genes are TRBV9 and TRBJ2-2, with D hard to call. The CDR3 runs to 17 residues. V was trimmed by 5 bases and J by 6 bases, leaving 23 bases between them. Germline V gene sequence: CDR1 SGDLS, CDR2 YYNGEE. CDR3 nucleotides: TGTGCCAGCAGAGCGATGCCTGCATCCCCGGGCGCCGGGGAGCTGTTTTTT. This codes for CASRAMPASPGAGELFF. Based on the CDR3 plus reference TRBV9 and TRBJ2-2, the full variable domain is DSGVTQTPKHLITATGQRVTLRCSPRSGDLSVYWYQQSLDQGLQFLIQYYNGEERAKGNILERFSAQQFPDLHSELNLSSLELGDSALYFCASRAMPASPGAGELFFGEGSRLTVL.

The rearrangement links TRBV9 to TRBJ2-1; 7 bases map to TRBD2. The CDR3 length is 18 residues. Germline V lookup: CDR1 SGDLS, CDR2 YYNGEE. J was trimmed by 7 bases and V by 2 bases; bases with no gene match: 18. The CDR3 protein is CASSVNIFGASGRNEQFF. In nucleotides, the CDR3 is TGTGCCAGCAGCGTCAATATATTCGGGGCTAGCGGACGGAATGAGCAGTTCTTC.

The chain carries TRBV7-3 and TRBJ2-5, with a weak D call TRBD2 (6 bases). Germline-derived CDR1 and CDR2 are SGHTA and FQGTGA. Trimming removed 2 bases from V and 5 bases from J, with 15 bases in between. The length of the CDR3 is 15 residues. The CDR3: CASSLGSGVEETQYF. Here the CDR3 DNA reads TGTGCCAGCAGCTTAGGCTCGGGAGTGGAGGAGACCCAGTACTTC. The variable domain in full, completed from reference TRBV7-3 and TRBJ2-5, reads GAGVSQTPSNKVTEKGKYVELRCDPISGHTALYWYRQSLGQGPEFLIYFQGTGAADDSGLPNDRFFAVRPEGSVSTLKIQRTERGDSAVYLCASSLGSGVEETQYFGPGTRLLVL.

To note about this clone: Since a much larger clone is just one base distant, this may be a read error. The chain employs TRBV5-1 and TRBJ1-3; 7 bases map to TRBD1. The germline V gene has CDR1 SGHRS and CDR2 YFSETQ. V shed 4 bases and J 1 base; nucleotides not matched to a gene: 2. This CDR3 has 14 amino acids. The CDR3 DNA reads TGCGCCAGCAGCAGGGACAGATCTGGAAACACCATATATTTT. This gives the protein CASSRDRSGNTIYF.

This rearrangement joins TRBV6-1 to TRBJ1-2, with 7 bases aligning to TRBD1. Germline CDR1 reads MNHNS; CDR2 reads SASEGT. V was clipped by 2 bases and J by 0 bases; unmatched bases: 6. This CDR3 is built from 16 residues. CDR3 nucleotides: TGTGCCAGCAGTGAAAGGCGGACAGGAGCTAACTATGGCTACACCTTC. Its protein product is CASSERRTGANYGYTF.

This sequence joins TRBV28 and TRBJ2-1, with D perhaps assigned TRBD1 or TRBD2 (5 bases each). Deletions cut 1 base from V and 1 base from J, with 17 bases between. This CDR3 has 18 amino acids. Germline V gene data show CDR1 as MDHEN and CDR2 as SYDVKM. The CDR3 DNA is TGTGCCAGCAGTTTATCCCTTGGTGGGGGTCTTTCCTACAATGAGCAGTTCTTC. This encodes CASSLSLGGGLSYNEQFF.

This chain links TRBV27 with TRBJ1-2, with D unclear. CDR3 length: 14 residues. Germline V gene data show CDR1 as MNHEY and CDR2 as SMNVEV (reference sequence). With 7 bases removed from V and 4 bases from J, the gap between germline ends came to 16 bases. CDR3 residues: CASTKSGEGYGYTF. The CDR3 DNA reads as TGTGCCAGCACCAAAAGTGGGGAAGGCTATGGCTACACCTTC.

This chain joins TRBV5-1 and TRBJ2-3; D remains unclear. The germline V and J ends were trimmed by 4 bases and 3 bases, with 18 bases remaining between them. Germline assignment: CDR1 SGHRS and CDR2 YFSETQ. The CDR3 contains 16 residues. The CDR3 region is CASSDGSGVRTDTQYF. In DNA form, the CDR3 reads TGCGCCAGCAGCGATGGTTCTGGGGTCCGGACAGATACGCAGTATTTT.

As regards this clone: The same CDR3 arises from other DNA sequences in this sample as well. The chain uses TRBV29-1 and TRBJ1-1; TRBD1 might be the D (5 bases). The length of the CDR3 is 13 residues. The V end was cut by 6 bases, the J end by 1 base, with 12 bases between. Germline CDR1 reads SQVTM; CDR2 reads ANQGSEA. Here the CDR3 DNA reads TGCAGCGTGGCCGGGACGGCGAACACTGAAGCTTTCTTT. This encodes CSVAGTANTEAFF.

The CDR3 DNA is TGTGCCAGCAGTCCGTCGGACAGGGGAGGTTACACCTTC. This sequence encodes CASSPSDRGGYTF. The chain couples TRBV27 to TRBJ1-2; 9 positions match TRBD1. CDR3 length equals 13 residues. Germline assignment: CDR1 MNHEY and CDR2 SMNVEV (reference sequence). Trimming took 5 bases from V and 11 from J; bases not matched to a gene: 9.

The V and J genes are TRBV9 and TRBJ2-5; D uncertain. The germline V and J ends were trimmed by 0 bases and 3 bases, with 9 bases remaining between them. Germline V gene sequence: CDR1 SGDLS, CDR2 YYNGEE. This CDR3 spans 14 amino acids. The CDR3 spells CASSVADRKETQYF. The DNA for the CDR3 is TGTGCCAGCAGCGTAGCCGATAGGAAAGAGACCCAGTACTTC.

This clone was counted a single time. V and J are TRBV11-3 and TRBJ2-5; 10 bases map to TRBD1. This CDR3 comprises 15 residues. Germline assignment: CDR1 SGHNT and CDR2 YENEEA. V lost 3 bases to trimming and J lost 5 bases; unmatched junction nucleotides: 6. The CDR3 loop reads CASSFRDRGLETQYF. The CDR3 DNA is TGTGCCAGCAGCTTCCGGGACAGGGGCTTGGAGACCCAGTACTTC.

A word on this clone: An end of the junction differs from the germline gene, which may be a read error. The V call is TRBV10-1, the J call TRBJ2-7, with D hard to call. CDR3 length: 10 residues. Germline V gene sequence: CDR1 WNHNN, CDR2 SYGVQD (reference sequence). The CDR3 DNA reads as TGCGCCAGCAGTCTGAGGACCGAGACGTTC. Translating gives CASSLRTETF.

A single count supports this clone. This chain links TRBV4-1 with TRBJ1-1; D remains unclear. V lost 4 bases, J lost 2 bases, and 14 bases lay in between. The germline V gene encodes CDR1 MGHRA and CDR2 YSYEKL. CDR3 length equals 15 residues. This CDR3 reads CASSLSRGFNTEAFF. The CDR3, as DNA: TGCGCCAGCAGCCTTTCCAGAGGGTTCAACACTGAAGCTTTCTTT.

The chain couples TRBV2 to TRBJ1-5; D remains ambiguous. The CDR3 contains 13 residues. The germline V gene has CDR1 SNHLY and CDR2 FYNNEI. Trimming left V 4 bases short and J 6 bases short, with 10 bases between. The CDR3 bases are TGTGCCAGCAGTGTCGGGCTGGTTCAGCCCCAGCATTTT. Its translation: CASSVGLVQPQHF.

This sequence joins TRBV2 and TRBJ1-2; D perhaps matches TRBD1 (5 bases). Per the germline V gene, CDR1 is SNHLY and CDR2 is FYNNEI. There are 15 residues in the CDR3. Trimming removed 3 bases at V and 2 bases at J, with 13 bases between. The CDR3 reads CASSDFAQGNYGYTF. CDR3 bases: TGTGCCAGCAGTGATTTTGCGCAGGGCAACTATGGCTACACCTTC. Variable domain in full (rest from reference TRBV2 and TRBJ1-2): EPEVTQTPSHQVTQMGQEVILRCVPISNHLYFYWYRQILGQKVEFLVSFYNNEISEKSEIFDDQFSVERPDGSNFTLKIRSTKLEDSAMYFCASSDFAQGNYGYTFGSGTRLTVV.